This paragraph covers one T cell receptor (beta chain) sequence. The CDR3 covers 12 residues. CDR1 is MNHEY and CDR2 is SMNVEV in the germline V gene (reference sequence). Trimming removed 6 bases at V and 2 bases at J, with 4 bases between. The source of the sample is a study of T cell responses to AZD1222 COVID-19 vaccine. Measured with immunoSEQ multiplex PCR; TCRdb has only the in-frame clones, and not every one. Of just over 150,000 clones detected, around nine tenths appear once; the ten largest clones hold approximately 1.6%. The source is an adult who received the AZD1222 COVID-19 vaccine. Source: peripheral blood, taken 28 days after the second AZD1222 dose. J is TRBJ2-2 and V is TRBV27; D uncertain. In DNA form, the CDR3 reads TGTGCCAGCAGCTTTAACACCGGGGAGCTGTTTTTT. This translates into CASSFNTGELFF.